This T cell receptor (beta chain) originates from a study of T cells after yellow fever vaccination. Study-level findings and limits: Clonotypes appearing in both CD4 and CD8 compartments existed, and their share was small. Boosting was followed by the reappearance of most primary-vaccination clones (around 96% CD4, 88% CD8). It was a weaker secondary response, yet one that peaked faster, at day 5 versus 15.

The CDR3 totals 14 residues. From germline, CDR1 is DFQATT and CDR2 SNEGSKA (reference sequence). V was clipped by 5 bases and J by 1 base; unmatched bases: 5. TCRdb reprocessed the 5' RACE reads via MiXCR and lists one record per CDR3 protein. The table lists some 260,000 distinct CDR3 sequences, over 4.5% of them singletons, with about 3.5% in the top ten. In this sample, this clonotype turned up a few times. Antigen: not known. This TCR was sampled from a man in his late teens or twenties who received the YFV17D yellow fever vaccine. The rearrangement joins TRBV20-1 to TRBJ1-1, with 9 bases fitting TRBD1. Here the sequenced sample was CD4+ T cells sorted from PBMCs, taken on the day of the yellow fever booster vaccination. CDR3 amino acids: CSAGGTGRNTEAFF. The CDR3 region has the DNA TGCAGTGCTGGCGGGACAGGGAGGAACACTGAAGCTTTCTTT.